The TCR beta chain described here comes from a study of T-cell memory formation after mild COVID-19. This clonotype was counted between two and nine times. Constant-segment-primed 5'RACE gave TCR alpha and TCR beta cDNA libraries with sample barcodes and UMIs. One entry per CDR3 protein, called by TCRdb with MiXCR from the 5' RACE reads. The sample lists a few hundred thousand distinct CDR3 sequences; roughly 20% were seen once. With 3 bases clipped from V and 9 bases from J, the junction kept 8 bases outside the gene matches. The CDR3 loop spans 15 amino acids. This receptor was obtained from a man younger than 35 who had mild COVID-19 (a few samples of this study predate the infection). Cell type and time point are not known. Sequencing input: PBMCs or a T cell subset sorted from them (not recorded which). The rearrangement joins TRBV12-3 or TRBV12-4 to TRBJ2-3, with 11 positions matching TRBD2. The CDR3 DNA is TGTGCCAGCAGTTTCGAACTAGCGGGGGCCTCAACGCAGTATTTT. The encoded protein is CASSFELAGASTQYF.